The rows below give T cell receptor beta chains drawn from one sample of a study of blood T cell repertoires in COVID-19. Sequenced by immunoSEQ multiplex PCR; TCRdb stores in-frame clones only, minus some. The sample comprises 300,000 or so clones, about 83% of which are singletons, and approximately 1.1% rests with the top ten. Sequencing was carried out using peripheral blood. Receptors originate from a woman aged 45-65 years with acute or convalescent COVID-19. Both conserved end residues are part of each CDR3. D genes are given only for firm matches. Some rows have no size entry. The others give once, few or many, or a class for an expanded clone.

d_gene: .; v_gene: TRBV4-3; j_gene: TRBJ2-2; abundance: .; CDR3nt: TGCGCCAGCAGCCAAGATCGGGCGGGTCCCGGGGAGCTGTTTTTT; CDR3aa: CASSQDRAGPGELFF
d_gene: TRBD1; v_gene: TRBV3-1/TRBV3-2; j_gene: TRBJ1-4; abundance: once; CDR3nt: TGTGCCAGCAGCCTTCAACAGGGGTCTGAAAAACTGTTTTTT; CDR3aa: CASSLQQGSEKLFF
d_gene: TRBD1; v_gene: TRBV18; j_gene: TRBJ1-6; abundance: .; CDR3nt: TGTGCCAGCTCACCACCCGACAGGGAGCATAATTCACCCCTCCACTTT; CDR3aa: CASSPPDREHNSPLHF
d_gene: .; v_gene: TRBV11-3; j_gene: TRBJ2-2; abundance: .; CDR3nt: TGTGCCAGCAGCCCCAGCCTGGAGACCGGGGAGCTGTTTTTT; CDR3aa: CASSPSLETGELFF
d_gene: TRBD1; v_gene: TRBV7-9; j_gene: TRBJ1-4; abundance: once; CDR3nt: TGTGCCAGCAGCCCGACAGGGGCAACTAATGAAAAACTGTTTTTT; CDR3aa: CASSPTGATNEKLFF
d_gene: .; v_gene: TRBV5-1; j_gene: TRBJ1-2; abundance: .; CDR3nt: TGCGCCAGCAGCTTGGGAGCGGGGGCTAACTATGGCTACACCTTC; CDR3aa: CASSLGAGANYGYTF
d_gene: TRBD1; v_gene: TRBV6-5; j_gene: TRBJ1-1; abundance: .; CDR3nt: TGTGCCAGCAGTCTGGGTTGGGACAGGGGCACTGAAGCTTTCTTT; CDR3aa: CASSLGWDRGTEAFF
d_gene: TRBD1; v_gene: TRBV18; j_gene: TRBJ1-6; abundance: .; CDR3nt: TGTGCCAGCTCAACCCGGGACAGTCCCCTCCACTTT; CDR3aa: CASSTRDSPLHF
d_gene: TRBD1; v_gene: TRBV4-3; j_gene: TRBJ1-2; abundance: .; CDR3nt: TGCGCCAGCAGCCAAGTACAGGGGGCTAACTATGGCTACACCTTC; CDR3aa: CASSQVQGANYGYTF
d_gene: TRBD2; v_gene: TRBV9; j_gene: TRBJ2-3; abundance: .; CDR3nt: TGTGCCAGCAGCGTAGTAGCGGGCCCAGATACGCAGTATTTT; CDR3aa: CASSVVAGPDTQYF
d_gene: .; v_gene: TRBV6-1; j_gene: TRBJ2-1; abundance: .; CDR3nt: TGTGCCAGCAGTGAACCATCCGCGTGGAGCTCCTACAATGAGCAGTTCTTC; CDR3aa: CASSEPSAWSSYNEQFF
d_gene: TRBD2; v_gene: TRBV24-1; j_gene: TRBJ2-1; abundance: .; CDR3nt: TGTGCCACCAGTGATGACCTAGCGGGCACCTACAATGAGCAGTTCTTC; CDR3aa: CATSDDLAGTYNEQFF
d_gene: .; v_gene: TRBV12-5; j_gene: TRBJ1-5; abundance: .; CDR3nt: TGTGCTAGTGGTTTGACTTCCCAATTTGCCCTAGGTCAGCCCCAGCATTTT; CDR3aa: CASGLTSQFALGQPQHF
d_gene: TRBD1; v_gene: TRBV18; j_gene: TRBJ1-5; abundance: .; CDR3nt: TGTGCCAGCTCACCACGTCCCCCAGAAGTTATCGGCCAAGGGGGCCATCAGCCCCAGCATTTT; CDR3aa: CASSPRPPEVIGQGGHQPQHF
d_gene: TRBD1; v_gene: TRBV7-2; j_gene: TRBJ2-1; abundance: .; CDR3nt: TGTGCCAGCAGCTTATTTCGGACAGGGGGAACGAATGAGCAGTTCTTC; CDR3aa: CASSLFRTGGTNEQFF
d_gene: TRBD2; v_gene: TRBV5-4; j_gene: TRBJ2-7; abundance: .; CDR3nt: TGTGCCAGCAGCACCCGACTAGCGGGATCCTACGAGCAGTACTTC; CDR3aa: CASSTRLAGSYEQYF
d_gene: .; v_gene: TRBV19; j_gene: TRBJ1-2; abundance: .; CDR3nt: TGTGCCAGTGGGACTCCTCCATCTAACTATGGCTACACCTTC; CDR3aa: CASGTPPSNYGYTF
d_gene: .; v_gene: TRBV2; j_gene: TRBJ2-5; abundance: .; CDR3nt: TGTGCCAGCAGTGTGGACTCCCAAGAGACCCAGTACTTC; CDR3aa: CASSVDSQETQYF
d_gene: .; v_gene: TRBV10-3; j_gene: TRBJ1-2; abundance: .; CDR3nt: TGTGCCATCAGTGAGTCGGCGGGGGCGGACTATGGCTACACCTTC; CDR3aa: CAISESAGADYGYTF
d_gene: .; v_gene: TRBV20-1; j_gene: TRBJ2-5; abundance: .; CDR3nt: TGCAGTGCTAGTAGCACCCAAGAGACCCAGTACTTC; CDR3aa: CSASSTQETQYF
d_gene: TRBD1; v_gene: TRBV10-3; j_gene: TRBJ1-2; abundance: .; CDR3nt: TGTGCCATCAGTGAACGCGACAGGGATTATGGCTACACCTTC; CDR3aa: CAISERDRDYGYTF
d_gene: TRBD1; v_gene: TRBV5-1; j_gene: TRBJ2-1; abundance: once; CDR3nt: TGCGCCAGCAGCCCCCCTTGGGGACAGACCCATGAGCAGTTCTTC; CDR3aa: CASSPPWGQTHEQFF
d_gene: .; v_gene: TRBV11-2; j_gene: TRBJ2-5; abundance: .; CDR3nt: TGTGCCAGCAGCTCCACAGGGTTGGGAGAGACCCAGTACTTC; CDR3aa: CASSSTGLGETQYF
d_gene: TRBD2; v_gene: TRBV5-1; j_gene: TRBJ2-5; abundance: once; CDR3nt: TGCGCCAGCAGGAGGGAAACGGGGACTATTCAAGAGACCCAGTACTTC; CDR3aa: CASRRETGTIQETQYF
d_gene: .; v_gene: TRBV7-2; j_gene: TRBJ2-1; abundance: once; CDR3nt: TGTGCCAGCGGCACTAATAGCTACAATGAGCAGTTCTTC; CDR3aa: CASGTNSYNEQFF
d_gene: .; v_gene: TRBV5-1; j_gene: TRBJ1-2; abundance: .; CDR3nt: TGCGCCAGCAGCTACGGCGAGGCCCTGGGCTACACCTTC; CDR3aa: CASSYGEALGYTF
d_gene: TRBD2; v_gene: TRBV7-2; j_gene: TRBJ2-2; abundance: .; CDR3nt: TGTGCCAGCAGCTTAGCGGGAGGGACGAACACCGGGGAGCTGTTTTTT; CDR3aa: CASSLAGGTNTGELFF
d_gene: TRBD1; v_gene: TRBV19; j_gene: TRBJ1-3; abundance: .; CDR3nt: TGTGCCAGTAGTATGGCGGACAGGCGAAACACCATATATTTT; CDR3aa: CASSMADRRNTIYF
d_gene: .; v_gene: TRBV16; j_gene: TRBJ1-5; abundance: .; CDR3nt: TGTGCCAGCAGCCAATCGCCCGGACAAAGCAATCAGCCCCAGCATTTT; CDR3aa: CASSQSPGQSNQPQHF
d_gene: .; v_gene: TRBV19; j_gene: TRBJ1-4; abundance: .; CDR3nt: TGTGCCAGTAGTCCCAGGCAGGGAAGGGATGAAAAACTGTTTTTT; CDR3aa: CASSPRQGRDEKLFF
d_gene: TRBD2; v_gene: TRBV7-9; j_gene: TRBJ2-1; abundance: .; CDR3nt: TGTGCCAGCAGCTACGGACTAGCGGGAGATGAGCAGTTCTTC; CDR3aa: CASSYGLAGDEQFF
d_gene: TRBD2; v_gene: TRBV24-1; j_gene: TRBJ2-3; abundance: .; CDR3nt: TGTGCCACCAGTGACCGAGGCCTAGCGGGGAGCACAGATACGCAGTATTTT; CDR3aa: CATSDRGLAGSTDTQYF
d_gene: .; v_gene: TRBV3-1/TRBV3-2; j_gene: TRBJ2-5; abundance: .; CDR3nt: TGTGCCAGCAACGGGGGAGAGACCCAGTACTTC; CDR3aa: CASNGGETQYF
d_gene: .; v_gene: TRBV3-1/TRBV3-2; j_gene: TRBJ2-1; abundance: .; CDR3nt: TGTGCCAGCAGCCAAGATCAAGACTACCACGATGAGCAGTTCTTC; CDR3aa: CASSQDQDYHDEQFF
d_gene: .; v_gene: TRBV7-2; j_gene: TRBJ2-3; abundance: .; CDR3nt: TGTGCCAGCAGTAAACCGAGCGACACAGATACGCAGTATTTT; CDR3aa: CASSKPSDTDTQYF
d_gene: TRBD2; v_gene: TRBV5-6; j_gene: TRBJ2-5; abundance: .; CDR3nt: TGTGCCAGCAGCTTGTCCTATGCTCTAGCGGGGGGTATGGGAGAGACCCAGTACTTC; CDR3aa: CASSLSYALAGGMGETQYF
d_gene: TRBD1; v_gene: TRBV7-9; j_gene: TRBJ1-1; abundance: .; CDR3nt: TGTGCCAGCAGCCCGACAGGGCGGAACACTGAAGCTTTCTTT; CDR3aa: CASSPTGRNTEAFF
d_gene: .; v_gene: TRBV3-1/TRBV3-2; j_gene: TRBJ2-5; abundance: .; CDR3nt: TGTGCCAGCAGCCAAGTACGAGGGTCGGAGACCCAGTACTTC; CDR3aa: CASSQVRGSETQYF
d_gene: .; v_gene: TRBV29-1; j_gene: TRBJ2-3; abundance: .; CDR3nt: TGCAGCGTTGAGGTCCGGGGATCCACAGATACGCAGTATTTT; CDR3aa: CSVEVRGSTDTQYF
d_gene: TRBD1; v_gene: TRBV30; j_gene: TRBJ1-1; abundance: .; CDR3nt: TGTGCCTGGAGGCAGAGGACAGGGGTCCTTATTCCTGACGCTTTCTTT; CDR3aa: CAWRQRTGVLIPDAFF
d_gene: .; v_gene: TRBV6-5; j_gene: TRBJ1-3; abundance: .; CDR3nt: TGTGCCAGCAGATCCGACAGCTCTGGAAACACCATATATTTT; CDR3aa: CASRSDSSGNTIYF
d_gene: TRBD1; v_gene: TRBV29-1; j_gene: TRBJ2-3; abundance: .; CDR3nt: TGCAGCGCTGACAGGGGAGCCATAGATACGCAGTATTTT; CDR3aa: CSADRGAIDTQYF
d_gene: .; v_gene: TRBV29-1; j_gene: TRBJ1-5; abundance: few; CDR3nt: TGCAGCGTAGCAGGGTCGCGAAACAATCAGCCCCAGCATTTT; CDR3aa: CSVAGSRNNQPQHF
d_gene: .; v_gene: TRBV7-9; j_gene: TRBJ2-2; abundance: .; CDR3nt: TGTGCCAGCAGCTACCCAGACAGGGAGGTGATCCACACCGGGGAGCTGTTTTTT; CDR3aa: CASSYPDREVIHTGELFF
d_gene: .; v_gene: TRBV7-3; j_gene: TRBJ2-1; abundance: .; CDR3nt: TGTGCCAGCAGCTCCCCCCCAGGGATAGATGAGCAGTTCTTC; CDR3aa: CASSSPPGIDEQFF
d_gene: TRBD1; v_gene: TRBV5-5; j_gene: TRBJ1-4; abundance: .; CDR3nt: TGTGCCAGCAGCCCAGGGGGCCAAGGCCCCCTGAGGGAAAAACTGTTTTTT; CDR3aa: CASSPGGQGPLREKLFF
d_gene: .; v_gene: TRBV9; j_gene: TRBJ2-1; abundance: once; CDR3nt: TGTGCCAGCAGCGAGTCCACGAGCTCCTACAATGAGCAGTTCTTC; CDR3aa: CASSESTSSYNEQFF
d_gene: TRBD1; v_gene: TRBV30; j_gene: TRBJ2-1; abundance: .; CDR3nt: TGTGCCTGGAGGCCGAGGACAGGATACATCTACAATGAGCAGTTCTTC; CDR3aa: CAWRPRTGYIYNEQFF
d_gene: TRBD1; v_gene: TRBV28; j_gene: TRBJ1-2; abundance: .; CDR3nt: TGTGCCAGCAGTTTCATCGGGACAGACTATGGCTACACCTTC; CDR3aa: CASSFIGTDYGYTF